A selection of T cell receptor beta chains follows, all from one sample in a study of early T cells in non-severe SARS-CoV-2 infection. From the 5' RACE reads, TCRdb called clonotypes with MiXCR, one entry per CDR3 protein. The sample includes tens of thousands of distinct CDR3 sequences, 5.7% of them seen just once. Input material: whole blood. Receptors were obtained from an adult who was a healthcare worker with PCR-confirmed SARS-CoV-2 infection or an uninfected control (not recorded which). The CDR3 runs from the conserved cysteine through the conserved F or W. A D gene is named only where the DNA matches it firmly. A clone size is listed for some rows: how often the clone was seen (once, few, many), or a class if it is expanded.

j_call clone_size v_call d_call cdr3_aa cdr3_nt
TRBJ2-1 few TRBV5-1 TRBD2 CASSASGTTYNEQFF TGCGCCAGCAGCGCGAGCGGGACCACTTACAATGAGCAGTTCTTC
TRBJ1-6 many TRBV12-3/TRBV12-4 - CASSPGHGPLHF TGTGCCAGCAGTCCAGGACATGGCCCCCTCCACTTT
TRBJ1-5 many TRBV6-5 TRBD1 CASSADRAQPQHF TGTGCCAGCTCGGCGGACAGGGCTCAGCCCCAGCATTTT
TRBJ1-2 many TRBV3-1 - CASSQDPRAVGYTF TGTGCCAGCAGCCAAGATCCCAGGGCAGTTGGCTACACCTTC
TRBJ2-1 - TRBV2 - CASSAQGPGRKQFF TGTGCCAGCAGTGCCCAGGGGCCCGGAAGGAAGCAGTTCTTC
TRBJ2-1 many TRBV27 TRBD1 CASSPGTGWDNEQFF TGTGCCAGCAGCCCCGGGACAGGGTGGGACAATGAGCAGTTCTTC
TRBJ2-1 - TRBV11-3 TRBD2 CASSFSGLAGAKQFF TGTGCCAGCAGCTTCTCGGGACTAGCGGGTGCTAAGCAGTTCTTC
TRBJ2-5 - TRBV10-2 - CASSEGLLGTQYF TGCGCCAGCAGTGAGGGCCTCCTCGGGACCCAGTACTTC
TRBJ1-6 many TRBV27 - CASSTQGSPLHF TGTGCCAGCAGTACACAGGGTTCACCCCTCCACTTT
TRBJ1-2 many TRBV28 - CASSLNFVGYTF TGTGCCAGCAGTTTAAATTTCGTCGGCTACACCTTC
TRBJ1-5 many TRBV12-3/TRBV12-4 TRBD1 CASSTGTGVNQPQHF TGTGCCAGCAGTACCGGGACAGGTGTTAATCAGCCCCAGCATTTT
TRBJ2-1 many TRBV20-1 - CSATRGQGGSEQFF TGCAGTGCGACTCGGGGTCAGGGTGGTTCTGAGCAGTTCTTC
TRBJ2-2 few TRBV21-1 - CASSPRPGLVNFCANTGELFF TGTGCCAGCAGCCCAAGGCCGGGCCTCGTCAATTTCTGCGCGAACACCGGGGAGCTGTTTTTT
TRBJ2-1 few TRBV2 TRBD2 CASLAGVFREQFF TGTGCCAGCCTAGCGGGAGTCTTCCGTGAGCAGTTCTTC
TRBJ2-1 many TRBV10-3 - CAISEGDGQFF TGTGCCATCTCCGAGGGAGACGGGCAGTTCTTC
TRBJ2-1 many TRBV7-2 TRBD2 CASSLSGRGYEQFF TGTGCCAGCAGCTTAAGCGGGAGGGGGTATGAGCAGTTCTTC
TRBJ1-4 few TRBV2 - CASGTVLAREKLFF TGTGCCAGCGGCACCGTACTTGCCCGGGAAAAACTGTTTTTT
TRBJ2-7 many TRBV27 - CASSLGLRSSYEQYF TGTGCCAGCAGTTTAGGATTGCGGAGCTCCTACGAGCAGTACTTC
TRBJ2-1 - TRBV27 TRBD2 CASSRGLAGYNEQFF TGTGCCAGCAGCCGCGGACTAGCCGGGTACAATGAGCAGTTCTTC
TRBJ1-2 few TRBV27 - CASSLSRTVINGYTF TGTGCCAGCAGTTTATCGAGGACAGTGATCAATGGCTACACCTTC
TRBJ2-1 - TRBV19 - CASSPGRYNEQFF TGTGCCAGTAGTCCTGGACGGTACAATGAGCAGTTCTTC
TRBJ2-1 many TRBV6-1 - CASSLEGTSNNEQFF TGTGCCAGCAGTCTTGAGGGGACGAGCAACAATGAGCAGTTCTTC
TRBJ2-7 - TRBV20-1 - CSTGSYEQYF TGCAGTACTGGATCCTACGAGCAGTACTTC
TRBJ1-6 medium-sized TRBV28 - CASSFKGGSPLHF TGTGCCAGCAGTTTTAAAGGAGGCTCACCCCTCCACTTT
TRBJ2-3 - TRBV27 TRBD1 CASSFTGGPPTDTQYF TGTGCCAGCAGTTTTACAGGGGGACCCCCCACAGATACGCAGTATTTT
TRBJ2-5 many TRBV19 - CASNDGNQETQYF TGTGCCAGTAACGACGGAAACCAAGAGACCCAGTACTTC
TRBJ2-3 - TRBV27 - CASRSLGPTDTQYF TGTGCCAGCCGATCCTTAGGGCCCACAGATACGCAGTATTTT
TRBJ2-7 many TRBV2 - CASSIYEQYF TGTGCCAGCAGTATTTACGAGCAGTACTTC
TRBJ2-1 many TRBV2 - CASSVVRGGDNEQFF TGTGCCAGCAGTGTAGTCAGGGGGGGAGACAATGAGCAGTTCTTC
TRBJ2-4 many TRBV28 TRBD2 CASSLLLAGQKNIQYF TGTGCCAGCAGTTTGCTACTAGCGGGACAGAAAAACATTCAGTACTTC
TRBJ2-1 many TRBV9 TRBD2 CASRRGAGGLGEQFF TGTGCCAGCAGGCGGGGAGCGGGAGGTCTTGGTGAGCAGTTCTTC
TRBJ1-1 many TRBV12-3/TRBV12-4 - CASSFGGNTEAFF TGTGCCAGCAGTTTCGGGGGGAACACTGAAGCTTTCTTT
TRBJ1-1 - TRBV7-3 - CASSLTRTTEAFF TGTGCCAGCAGCTTAACTAGGACGACTGAAGCTTTCTTT
TRBJ2-5 few TRBV14 - CASNRHLKLQETQYF TGTGCCAGCAACCGCCATTTAAAGCTCCAAGAGACCCAGTACTTC
TRBJ2-1 many TRBV4-1 - CASSQGGRAVQPEQFF TGCGCCAGCAGCCAAGGAGGCCGGGCCGTCCAGCCCGAGCAGTTCTTC
TRBJ2-5 many TRBV4-1 - CASSQHSAQETQYF TGCGCCAGCAGCCAGCACAGCGCTCAAGAGACCCAGTACTTC
TRBJ2-7 - TRBV12-3/TRBV12-4 TRBD1 CASRPGTGVLSEQYF TGTGCCAGCAGACCCGGGACAGGGGTTCTTTCCGAGCAGTACTTC
TRBJ2-4 many TRBV29-1 - CSVGTLAKNIQYF TGCAGCGTTGGGACCTTAGCCAAAAACATTCAGTACTTC
TRBJ2-7 - TRBV5-1 - CASSETGTNVGEQYF TGCGCCAGCAGCGAAACCGGGACAAATGTAGGCGAGCAGTACTTC
TRBJ1-3 - TRBV11-2 TRBD1 CASSSSTGAGNTIYF TGTGCCAGCAGCTCGTCGACAGGGGCTGGAAACACCATATATTTT
TRBJ2-5 many TRBV20-1 TRBD2 CSADKVPSGAQETQYF TGCAGTGCTGACAAAGTGCCTAGCGGGGCACAAGAGACCCAGTACTTC
TRBJ2-7 many TRBV13 - CASSLGRLYEQYF TGTGCCAGCAGCTTAGGCCGGCTCTACGAGCAGTACTTC
TRBJ2-7 many TRBV7-9 TRBD2 CASSPGRAYEQYF TGTGCCAGCAGTCCAGGGAGGGCCTACGAGCAGTACTTC
TRBJ2-3 - TRBV11-2 - CASSALSTDTQYF TGTGCCAGCAGCGCGCTTAGCACAGATACGCAGTATTTT
TRBJ2-3 many TRBV6-2/TRBV6-3 TRBD2 CASSYFTSGSFADTQYF TGTGCCAGCAGTTATTTCACTAGCGGGAGTTTCGCAGATACGCAGTATTTT
TRBJ1-2 many TRBV3-1 - CASSQDGLVGYTF TGTGCCAGCAGCCAAGACGGTCTGGTGGGCTACACCTTC
TRBJ2-2 - TRBV30 TRBD2 CAWSIAGTTITGELFF TGTGCCTGGTCGATAGCGGGGACGACGATTACCGGGGAGCTGTTTTTT
TRBJ2-7 many TRBV5-1 TRBD2 CASSLGGGDEQYF TGCGCCAGCAGCTTGGGGGGAGGGGACGAGCAGTACTTC
TRBJ2-3 few TRBV12-3/TRBV12-4 - CASSLEDLDTQYF TGTGCCAGCAGTTTAGAAGACTTGGATACGCAGTATTTT
TRBJ2-2 few TRBV28 TRBD1 CASSLTGQIYTGELFF TGTGCCAGCAGTTTAACGGGACAGATATACACCGGGGAGCTGTTTTTT
TRBJ2-2 - TRBV12-3/TRBV12-4 TRBD2 CASSRAAGGLNGELFF TGTGCCAGCAGTCGGGCAGCGGGAGGGCTGAACGGGGAGCTGTTTTTT
TRBJ1-4 many TRBV2 - CASRRIATNEKLFF TGTGCCAGCAGGCGGATTGCAACTAATGAAAAACTGTTTTTT
TRBJ2-7 - TRBV25-1 - CASSEHTRLQYF TGTGCCAGCAGTGAACATACTAGGCTGCAGTACTTC
TRBJ2-3 many TRBV5-1 TRBD1 CASSLWSGQQSDTQYF TGCGCCAGCAGCTTGTGGTCGGGACAGCAGTCAGATACGCAGTATTTT